Listed below are T cell receptor beta chains from one sample, sequenced in a study of shared clonotypes between healthy human individuals. Clones were read by immunoSEQ multiplex PCR, and TCRdb kept only the in-frame ones, dropping some. Here the sample spans about 560,000 clones, around three quarters being singletons. Specimen: PBMCs. These receptors all come from a woman aged 40 to 50 in good health. Some clones in this sample may be carry-over from other donors' samples. Both conserved end residues are part of each CDR3. A D gene is named only where the DNA matches it firmly. Not every row has a clone size; where given, it reads once, few, many or a size class.

j_call: TRBJ2-3
v_call: TRBV5-1
d_call: -
clone_size: once
cdr3_nt: TGCGCCAGCAGCTTTTTTGGATCCTACACAGATACGCAGTATTTT
cdr3_aa: CASSFFGSYTDTQYF

j_call: TRBJ2-3
v_call: TRBV19
d_call: -
clone_size: few
cdr3_nt: TGTGCCAGTAGGACGGGAAATACGCAGTATTTT
cdr3_aa: CASRTGNTQYF

j_call: TRBJ1-4
v_call: TRBV6-1
d_call: TRBD1
clone_size: -
cdr3_nt: TGTGCCAGCAGCGCGGGACAGGGGATCGAAAAACTGTTTTTT
cdr3_aa: CASSAGQGIEKLFF

j_call: TRBJ2-1
v_call: TRBV10-3
d_call: -
clone_size: -
cdr3_nt: TGTGCCATCAGCGCGGTGGGGAATGAGCAGTTCTTC
cdr3_aa: CAISAVGNEQFF

j_call: TRBJ2-6
v_call: TRBV5-6
d_call: TRBD2
clone_size: many
cdr3_nt: TGTGCCAGCAGCTTTAGCGGGAGCGCTGGGGCCAACGTCCTGACTTTC
cdr3_aa: CASSFSGSAGANVLTF

j_call: TRBJ1-1
v_call: TRBV5-4
d_call: -
clone_size: -
cdr3_nt: TGTGCCAGCAGCTTGGCCAGGGGCTTTTCGGACACTGAAGCTTTCTTT
cdr3_aa: CASSLARGFSDTEAFF

j_call: TRBJ2-2
v_call: TRBV5-1
d_call: TRBD2
clone_size: -
cdr3_nt: TGCGCCAGCAGCTGGGGGGGAACAGGCACCGGGGAGCTGTTTTTT
cdr3_aa: CASSWGGTGTGELFF

j_call: TRBJ1-5
v_call: TRBV6-6
d_call: TRBD1
clone_size: -
cdr3_nt: TGTGCCAGCAGTTACCTTGGACAGGGGAGCGATCAGCCCCAGCATTTT
cdr3_aa: CASSYLGQGSDQPQHF

j_call: TRBJ2-1
v_call: TRBV27
d_call: TRBD2
clone_size: many
cdr3_nt: TGTGCCAGCAGTTCCTGGCGGGGGGGCTCCTACAATGAGCAGTTCTTC
cdr3_aa: CASSSWRGGSYNEQFF

j_call: TRBJ2-5
v_call: TRBV19
d_call: -
clone_size: once
cdr3_nt: TGTGCCAGTAGTATAGGGGGGGCCCAGTACCAAGAGACCCAGTACTTC
cdr3_aa: CASSIGGAQYQETQYF

j_call: TRBJ2-5
v_call: TRBV28
d_call: -
clone_size: -
cdr3_nt: TGTGCCAGCAGACGGTACCAAGAGACCCAGTACTTC
cdr3_aa: CASRRYQETQYF

j_call: TRBJ2-5
v_call: TRBV27
d_call: TRBD1
clone_size: -
cdr3_nt: TGTGCCAGCAGTCCGGGACAGCCCCAAGAGACCCAGTACTTC
cdr3_aa: CASSPGQPQETQYF

j_call: TRBJ2-3
v_call: TRBV9
d_call: -
clone_size: -
cdr3_nt: TGTGCCAGCAGCGTAGTAAGGGGCGGGCCCACAGATACGCAGTATTTT
cdr3_aa: CASSVVRGGPTDTQYF

j_call: TRBJ2-1
v_call: TRBV20-1
d_call: -
clone_size: -
cdr3_nt: TGCAGTGCCGTAGGAGGTGAGCAGTTCTTC
cdr3_aa: CSAVGGEQFF

j_call: TRBJ2-5
v_call: TRBV15
d_call: -
clone_size: -
cdr3_nt: TGTGCCACCCACAAGGGGGGGGCTGGTCAAGAGACCCAGTACTTC
cdr3_aa: CATHKGGAGQETQYF

j_call: TRBJ2-3
v_call: TRBV11-1
d_call: -
clone_size: -
cdr3_nt: TGTGCCAGCAGCTCCCGGTCCCGGTCGGGAGATACGCAGTATTTT
cdr3_aa: CASSSRSRSGDTQYF

j_call: TRBJ1-4
v_call: TRBV4-2
d_call: TRBD1
clone_size: many
cdr3_nt: TGTGCCAGCAGCCAGGGCCAGGGACAGGGGTTTGAAAAACTGTTTTTT
cdr3_aa: CASSQGQGQGFEKLFF

j_call: TRBJ2-7
v_call: TRBV30
d_call: TRBD2
clone_size: -
cdr3_nt: TGTGCCTGGAGTAGGGAGGGCCGCTCCTACGAGCAGTACTTC
cdr3_aa: CAWSREGRSYEQYF

j_call: TRBJ1-5
v_call: TRBV9
d_call: TRBD1
clone_size: -
cdr3_nt: TGTGCCAGCAGCGCCGGACAGGGGGACAATCAGCCCCAGCATTTT
cdr3_aa: CASSAGQGDNQPQHF

j_call: TRBJ1-1
v_call: TRBV27
d_call: -
clone_size: -
cdr3_nt: TGTGCCAGCAGTTCCGGCAGGAACACTGAAGCTTTCTTT
cdr3_aa: CASSSGRNTEAFF

j_call: TRBJ2-1
v_call: TRBV28
d_call: -
clone_size: -
cdr3_nt: TGTGCCAGCAGTCGGAACACGAATAACAATGAGCAGTTCTTC
cdr3_aa: CASSRNTNNNEQFF

j_call: TRBJ2-7
v_call: TRBV6-6
d_call: TRBD2
clone_size: -
cdr3_nt: TGTGCCAGCAACCTTGAGGGACTAGCGGCCTACGAGCAGTACTTC
cdr3_aa: CASNLEGLAAYEQYF

j_call: TRBJ1-3
v_call: TRBV19
d_call: TRBD1
clone_size: -
cdr3_nt: TGTGCCAGTGCGACAGGGGCAGGAGGAAACACCATATATTTT
cdr3_aa: CASATGAGGNTIYF

j_call: TRBJ1-5
v_call: TRBV7-8
d_call: -
clone_size: -
cdr3_nt: TGTGCCAGCAGCTTAGCGCTCGGACAGCAACAGCCCCAGCATTTT
cdr3_aa: CASSLALGQQQPQHF

j_call: TRBJ2-3
v_call: TRBV15
d_call: -
clone_size: -
cdr3_nt: TGTGCCACCAGCAGAGTTGGGGCGAGCCGCACAGATACGCAGTATTTT
cdr3_aa: CATSRVGASRTDTQYF

j_call: TRBJ1-5
v_call: TRBV7-8
d_call: TRBD1
clone_size: -
cdr3_nt: TGTGCCAGCAGCTTAGTGGGAGGGGGCGTAAGCAATCAGCCCCAGCATTTT
cdr3_aa: CASSLVGGGVSNQPQHF

j_call: TRBJ2-2
v_call: TRBV18
d_call: -
clone_size: -
cdr3_nt: TGTGCCAGCTCAGGGACGAACACCGGGGAGCTGTTTTTT
cdr3_aa: CASSGTNTGELFF

j_call: TRBJ2-7
v_call: TRBV28
d_call: -
clone_size: -
cdr3_nt: TGTGCCAGCCTCGACTCCCCCCGAGGGGAGCAGTACTTC
cdr3_aa: CASLDSPRGEQYF

j_call: TRBJ2-7
v_call: TRBV18
d_call: TRBD1
clone_size: -
cdr3_nt: TGTGCCAGCTCACGCAATAGGGACAGGGACCCTTACGAGCAGTACTTC
cdr3_aa: CASSRNRDRDPYEQYF

j_call: TRBJ2-7
v_call: TRBV30
d_call: TRBD2
clone_size: -
cdr3_nt: TGTGCCTGGAGTGCTACTAGCGGGAGGGCCGGCCTTTACGAGCAGTACTTC
cdr3_aa: CAWSATSGRAGLYEQYF

j_call: TRBJ2-7
v_call: TRBV29-1
d_call: TRBD1
clone_size: -
cdr3_nt: TGCAGCGCCTCGGACAGGGTCGACGAGCAGTACTTC
cdr3_aa: CSASDRVDEQYF

j_call: TRBJ2-3
v_call: TRBV18
d_call: -
clone_size: -
cdr3_nt: TGTGCCAGCTCACCACCGATGCAGACGGATACGCAGTATTTT
cdr3_aa: CASSPPMQTDTQYF

j_call: TRBJ2-7
v_call: TRBV28
d_call: TRBD1
clone_size: many
cdr3_nt: TGTGCCAGCAGCAGGGGACAGATTTTCTACGAGCAGTACTTC
cdr3_aa: CASSRGQIFYEQYF

j_call: TRBJ2-7
v_call: TRBV20-1
d_call: -
clone_size: -
cdr3_nt: TGCAGTGCGGGGGTGATCGGGAGACGATACTTC
cdr3_aa: CSAGVIGRRYF

j_call: TRBJ2-7
v_call: TRBV5-1
d_call: -
clone_size: once
cdr3_nt: TGCGCCAGCAGGATGATTGGGGAGAACGAGCAGTACTTC
cdr3_aa: CASRMIGENEQYF

j_call: TRBJ1-2
v_call: TRBV18
d_call: -
clone_size: -
cdr3_nt: TGTGCCAGCTCACCATCGGGGGGAAACGGAGATGGCTACACCTTC
cdr3_aa: CASSPSGGNGDGYTF

j_call: TRBJ1-2
v_call: TRBV28
d_call: -
clone_size: -
cdr3_nt: TGTGCCAGCAGTCTGACGCTAAACCTCCTCTATGGCTACACCTTC
cdr3_aa: CASSLTLNLLYGYTF

j_call: TRBJ1-2
v_call: TRBV28
d_call: -
clone_size: -
cdr3_nt: TGTGCCAGCAGTCCCTGGGACGCTTATGGCTACACCTTC
cdr3_aa: CASSPWDAYGYTF

j_call: TRBJ2-5
v_call: TRBV6-5
d_call: -
clone_size: -
cdr3_nt: TGTGCCAGCAGCCCTTCGACGATGGAAGAGACCCAGTACTTC
cdr3_aa: CASSPSTMEETQYF

j_call: TRBJ2-5
v_call: TRBV29-1
d_call: TRBD1
clone_size: -
cdr3_nt: TGCAGCGCTTTCCGGGACAGGGACTTGGAGACTCAGTACTTC
cdr3_aa: CSAFRDRDLETQYF

j_call: TRBJ2-1
v_call: TRBV9
d_call: TRBD2
clone_size: -
cdr3_nt: TGTGCCAGCAGCGCCTGGACTAGCGGGAGGGCTGGGGAGCAGTTCTTC
cdr3_aa: CASSAWTSGRAGEQFF